This T cell receptor (beta chain) was identified in a study of radiotherapy plus CTLA-4 blockade in lung cancer. As concerns this clone: Its target is not known.

Study-level findings and limits: Clones derived from tumor TCRs expanded in blood after radiotherapy plus ipilimumab.

Clones were sequenced by immunoSEQ multiplex PCR, and TCRdb holds only the in-frame ones, with some missing. The sample has 90,000 to 100,000 clones, around 83% seen once. There are 14 residues in the CDR3. Germline CDR1 reads SGHVS; CDR2 reads FQNEAQ. V lost 3 bases to trimming and J lost 4 bases, with 11 bases between them. V usage is TRBV7-8 and J usage is TRBJ2-3; D remains ambiguous. This receptor was obtained from a human donor with non-small cell lung cancer that progressed on radiotherapy plus ipilimumab. The material was peripheral blood, obtained from a patient treated with radiotherapy plus ipilimumab. The CDR3 protein is CASSLVSPADTQYF. The CDR3 coding sequence is TGTGCCAGCAGCTTGGTATCCCCCGCAGATACGCAGTATTTT.